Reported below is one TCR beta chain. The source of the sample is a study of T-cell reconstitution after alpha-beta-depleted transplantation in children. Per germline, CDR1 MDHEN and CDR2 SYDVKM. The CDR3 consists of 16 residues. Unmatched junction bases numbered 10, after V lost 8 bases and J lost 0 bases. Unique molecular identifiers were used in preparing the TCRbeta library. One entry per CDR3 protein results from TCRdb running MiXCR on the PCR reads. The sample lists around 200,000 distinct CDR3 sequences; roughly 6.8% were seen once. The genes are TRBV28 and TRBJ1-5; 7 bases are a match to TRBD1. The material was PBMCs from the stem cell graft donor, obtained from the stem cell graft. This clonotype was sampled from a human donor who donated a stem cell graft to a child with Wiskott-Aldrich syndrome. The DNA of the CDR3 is TGTGCCAGCCGCCAACAGGGGCCATATAGCAATCAGCCCCAGCATTTT. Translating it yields CASRQQGPYSNQPQHF.